A single sample gave rise to the 15 T cell receptor beta chains below, sequenced in a study of T cell responses to AZD1222 COVID-19 vaccine. Profiled with immunoSEQ multiplex PCR; TCRdb holds only in-frame clones, not every one. The repertoire consists of approximately 150,000 clones, with under 95% occurring once and the leading ten covering approximately 4.8%. Sequencing was performed on peripheral blood, taken on day 0 of AZD1222 vaccination. These receptors all stem from an adult in good health.

J is TRBJ2-7 and V is TRBV24-1, with 8 bases fitting TRBD1. Per germline, CDR1 KGHDR and CDR2 SFDVKD. This CDR3 has 15 amino acids. Trimming at V came to 3 bases and at J to 2 bases, leaving 5 bases not matched to a gene. The CDR3 loop reads CATSDPGQGTYEQYF. The CDR3 DNA sequence: TGTGCCACCAGTGATCCCGGACAGGGAACCTACGAGCAGTACTTC.

V usage is TRBV9 and J usage is TRBJ2-1; 7 nucleotides agree with TRBD2. The germline V gene has CDR1 SGDLS and CDR2 YYNGEE. This CDR3 is built from 17 residues. Trimming removed 2 bases from V and 9 bases from J; junction bases left unmatched: 17. The CDR3 coding sequence is TGTGCCAGCAGCGTGGGGTGGGGACTACAAGGCGGAGGTGAGCAGTTCTTC. Its translation is CASSVGWGLQGGGEQFF.

V usage is TRBV28 and J usage is TRBJ2-1; 12 positions agree with TRBD2. J lost 0 bases, V lost 6 bases, and 3 bases had no gene match. Germline V gives CDR1 MDHEN, CDR2 SYDVKM. This CDR3 region has 16 residues. Written as DNA, the CDR3 is TGTGCCAGCAGACCGACTAGCGGGAGCTCCTACAATGAGCAGTTCTTC. This sequence encodes CASRPTSGSSYNEQFF.

The chain joins TRBV18 to TRBJ2-1; D assignment may be TRBD1 or TRBD2 (5 bases each). The CDR3 has 14 amino acids. CDR1 and CDR2 from the germline V gene are KGHSH and LQKENI. Trimming left V 2 bases short and J 4 bases short, with 9 bases between. The CDR3 is CASSPTGLYNEQFF. The CDR3 bases are TGTGCCAGCTCACCAACAGGACTTTACAATGAGCAGTTCTTC.

The CDR3 DNA reads as TGTGCCACCCATAGGGGGAATGAGCAGTTCTTC. Its translation is CATHRGNEQFF. The rearrangement joins TRBV27 to TRBJ2-1; tentatively, D is TRBD1 (6 bases). V was cut by 10 bases and J by 7 bases, with 11 bases left in between. The CDR3 sequence is 11 residues long. CDR1 is MNHEY, CDR2 SMNVEV, per germline (reference sequence).

This chain's CDR3 is CASSDTEETQYF. DNA for the CDR3: TGTGCCAGCAGCGACACCGAGGAGACCCAGTACTTC. The rearrangement links TRBV9 to TRBJ2-5, with D unresolved. V lost 3 bases and J 5 bases, leaving 8 bases between the germline ends. The length of the CDR3 is 12 residues. CDR1 and CDR2 from the germline V gene are SGDLS and YYNGEE.

The chain's CDR3 is CASSNRDRGNTGELFF. CDR3 DNA sequence: TGTGCCAGCAGCAACCGGGACAGGGGGAACACCGGGGAGCTGTTTTTT. V gene TRBV7-8 combines with J gene TRBJ2-2; 10 bases line up with TRBD1. Unmatched junction bases numbered 4, after V lost 5 bases and J lost 1 base. CDR1 is SGHVS and CDR2 is FQNEAQ in the germline V gene. This CDR3 has 16 residues.

This chain connects TRBV30 to TRBJ2-5; 9 bases match TRBD2. With V trimmed by 3 bases and J by 4 bases, 15 bases remained unmatched. Germline CDR1 is GTSNPN and CDR2 is SVGIG (reference sequence). The CDR3 covers 17 residues. The CDR3 loop reads CAWSGGYSGGPRETQYF. In DNA form, the CDR3 reads TGTGCCTGGAGCGGGGGTTATAGCGGGGGCCCCCGAGAGACCCAGTACTTC.

V usage is TRBV7-2 and J usage is TRBJ2-7; D call uncertain. V was trimmed by 1 base and J by 0 bases, leaving 10 bases between them. CDR1 and CDR2 (germline): SGHTA, FQGNSA. This CDR3 has 15 amino acids. CDR3 protein: CASSLGGSSSYEQYF. CDR3 DNA sequence: TGTGCCAGCAGCTTAGGCGGCTCGAGCTCCTACGAGCAGTACTTC.

V gene TRBV9 combines with J gene TRBJ1-1; the D is unclear. The CDR3 length is 12 residues. Germline CDR1 reads SGDLS; CDR2 reads YYNGEE. V was pared by 3 bases and J by 1 base, with 4 bases between. CDR3 loop: CASSGGNTEAFF. CDR3 DNA sequence: TGTGCCAGCAGCGGGGGGAACACTGAAGCTTTCTTT.

This chain joins TRBV5-4 and TRBJ1-5; D not resolved. The CDR3 sequence is 13 residues long. Germline assignment: CDR1 SGHNT and CDR2 YYREEE (reference sequence). The ends were cut back, 0 bases at V and 10 bases at J, with 11 bases in the middle. The CDR3 sequence: CASSLGGLGPQHF. The CDR3, as DNA: TGTGCCAGCAGCTTGGGCGGGCTGGGACCCCAGCATTTT.

The V and J genes are TRBV5-4 and TRBJ2-7, with 13 bases lining up with TRBD2. The trim removed 3 bases at V and 4 bases at J, leaving 7 bases unmatched. CDR1 SGHNT and CDR2 YYREEE come from the germline V gene (reference sequence). The CDR3 sequence is 16 residues long. In nucleotides, the CDR3 is TGTGCCAGCAGCTGGGGGACTAGCGGGATAAGATACGAGCAGTACTTC. This codes for CASSWGTSGIRYEQYF.

This chain uses TRBV3-1 (or the pseudogene TRBV3-2) with TRBJ2-1; TRBD2 agrees at 10 bases. The V gene end was trimmed by 1 base and the J gene end by 7 bases; junction bases not matched to a gene: 4. Germline loops: CDR1 LGHDT, CDR2 YNNKEL (reference sequence). The CDR3 is made up of 15 amino acids. The CDR3 bases are TGTGCCAGCAGCCAAGGGTCTAGCGGGAGAAATGAGCAGTTCTTC. Translating gives CASSQGSSGRNEQFF.

This chain uses TRBV10-3 with TRBJ2-3; 10 bases are a match to TRBD2. Unmatched junction bases numbered 4, after V lost 6 bases and J lost 1 base. The CDR3 covers 15 residues. Germline V gene sequence: CDR1 ENHRY, CDR2 SYGVKD. The CDR3 loop reads CAISSGTSGTDTQYF. As DNA, the CDR3 is TGTGCCATCAGCTCGGGGACTAGCGGCACAGATACGCAGTATTTT.

This chain joins TRBV30 and TRBJ1-4; D gene uncertain. The CDR3 consists of 13 residues. Trimming removed 0 bases from V and 7 bases from J, with 9 bases in between. Germline V gives CDR1 GTSNPN, CDR2 SVGIG (reference sequence). The CDR3 DNA reads as TGTGCCTGGAGTGTACGGAATGGTGAAAAACTGTTTTTT. It yields the protein CAWSVRNGEKLFF.